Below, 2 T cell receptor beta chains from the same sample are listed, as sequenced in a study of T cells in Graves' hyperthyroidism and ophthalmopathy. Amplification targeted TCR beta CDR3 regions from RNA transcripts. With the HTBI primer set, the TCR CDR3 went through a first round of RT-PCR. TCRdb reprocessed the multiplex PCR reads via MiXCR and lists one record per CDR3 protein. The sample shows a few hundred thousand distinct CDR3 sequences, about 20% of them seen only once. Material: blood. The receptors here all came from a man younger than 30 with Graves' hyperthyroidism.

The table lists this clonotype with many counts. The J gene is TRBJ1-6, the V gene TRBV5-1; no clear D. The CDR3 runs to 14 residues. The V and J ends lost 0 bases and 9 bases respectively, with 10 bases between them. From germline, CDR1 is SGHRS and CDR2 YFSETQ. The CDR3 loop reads CASSLDSGRSPLHF. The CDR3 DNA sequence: TGCGCCAGCAGCTTGGACAGCGGGCGTTCACCCCTCCACTTT.

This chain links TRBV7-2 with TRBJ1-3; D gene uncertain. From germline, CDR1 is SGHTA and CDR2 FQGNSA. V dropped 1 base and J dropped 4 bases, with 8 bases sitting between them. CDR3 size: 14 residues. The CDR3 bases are TGTGCCAGCAGCTTAGATGGAGTAGGAAACACCATATATTTT. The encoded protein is CASSLDGVGNTIYF.